Presented here are 2 T cell receptor beta chains from one specimen sequenced in a study of monozygotic twins with cystic fibrosis. Profiled with immunoSEQ multiplex PCR; TCRdb holds only in-frame clones, not every one. The sample shows more than 11,000 clones, approximately 90% of them seen only once. Sequenced input: blood. Receptors were obtained from a boy aged 10-17 years with cystic fibrosis.

The table lists this clone with a count of one. The chain joins TRBV5-1 to TRBJ1-1; 7 bases align to TRBD1. Germline lookup yields CDR1 SGHRS and CDR2 YFSETQ. The CDR3 extends over 13 amino acids. The trim removed 9 bases at V and 4 bases at J, leaving 9 bases unmatched. DNA of the CDR3: TGCGCCACCAAAAGGGGGGACAGCACTGAAGCTTTCTTT. Its translation is CATKRGDSTEAFF. The variable domain in full, with the rest retrieved from reference TRBV5-1 and TRBJ1-1, is KAGVTQTPRYLIKTRGQQVTLSCSPISGHRSVSWYQQTPGQGLQFLFEYFSETQRNKGNFPGRFSGRQFSNSRSEMNVSTLELGDSALYLCATKRGDSTEAFFGQGTRLTVV.

V and J are TRBV4-1 and TRBJ1-2; 7 positions match TRBD1. Germline values: CDR1 MGHRA, CDR2 YSYEKL. CDR3 length: 13 amino acids. Trimming removed 6 bases from V and 8 bases from J; junction bases left unmatched: 9. Written as DNA, the CDR3 is TGCGCCAGCAGTCGACAGGGCTTGAGGGGCTACACCTTC. Amino acids: CASSRQGLRGYTF.